The sequence of this T cell receptor (beta chain) was determined in a study of blood T cell repertoires in COVID-19. Across the study: Acute and convalescent COVID-19 samples came from the United States, Italy and Spain. Sample material is recorded as cDNA or gDNA derived from T cells, B-cell-depleted T cells, or PBMCs.

In the original analysis: Estimation of nucleated cell counts relied on the amplification of reference gene primers. Clones were sequenced by immunoSEQ multiplex PCR, and TCRdb holds only the in-frame ones, with some missing. That table is the source of V, J and clone size, and D and trimming were worked out from the DNA. The sample gives about 250,000 clones, about three quarters of which show up once; 3% to 3.5% is in the top ten. Trimming pared 2 bases from V and 5 bases from J, leaving 9 bases between. The germline CDR1 and CDR2 sequences are LNHDA and SQIVND (reference sequence). The CDR3 runs to 13 residues. This clone came up once.

This TCR came from a woman of 80 years or more with acute or convalescent COVID-19. The J gene is TRBJ2-5, the V gene TRBV19; D remains unclear. Sequencing was done on a sample of peripheral blood. The CDR3 loop is CASSISQDETQYF. CDR3 sequence (DNA): TGTGCCAGTAGTATAAGTCAGGATGAGACCCAGTACTTC.